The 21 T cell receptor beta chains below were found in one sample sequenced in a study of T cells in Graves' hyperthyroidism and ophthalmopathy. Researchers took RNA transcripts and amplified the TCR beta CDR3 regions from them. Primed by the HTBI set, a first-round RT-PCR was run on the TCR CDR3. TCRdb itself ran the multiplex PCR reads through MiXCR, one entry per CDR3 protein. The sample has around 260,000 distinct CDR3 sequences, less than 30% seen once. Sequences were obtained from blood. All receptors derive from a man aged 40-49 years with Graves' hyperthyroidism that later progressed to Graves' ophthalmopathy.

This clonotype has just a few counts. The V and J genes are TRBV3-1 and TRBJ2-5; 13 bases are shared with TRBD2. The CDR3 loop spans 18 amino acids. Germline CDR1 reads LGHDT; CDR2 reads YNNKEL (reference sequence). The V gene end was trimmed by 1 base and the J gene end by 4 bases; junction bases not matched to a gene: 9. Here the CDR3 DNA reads TGTGCCAGCAGCCAAGCGACCCGGACTAGCGGGAGTGGAGAGACCCAGTACTTC. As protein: CASSQATRTSGSGETQYF.

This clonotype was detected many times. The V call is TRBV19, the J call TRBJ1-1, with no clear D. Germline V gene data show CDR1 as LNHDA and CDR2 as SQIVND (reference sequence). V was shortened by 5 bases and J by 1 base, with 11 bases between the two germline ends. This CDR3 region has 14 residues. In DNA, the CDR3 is TGTGCCAGTAGTGCCCGTGGGCAGAACACTGAAGCTTTCTTT. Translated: CASSARGQNTEAFF.

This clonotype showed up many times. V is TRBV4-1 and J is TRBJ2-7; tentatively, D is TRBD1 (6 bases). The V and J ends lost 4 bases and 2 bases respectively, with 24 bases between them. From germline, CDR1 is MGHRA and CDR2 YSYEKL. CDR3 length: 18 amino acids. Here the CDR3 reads CASSLNPLGNDRPYEQYF. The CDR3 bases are TGCGCCAGCAGCCTAAACCCCTTGGGCAACGACAGGCCCTACGAGCAGTACTTC.

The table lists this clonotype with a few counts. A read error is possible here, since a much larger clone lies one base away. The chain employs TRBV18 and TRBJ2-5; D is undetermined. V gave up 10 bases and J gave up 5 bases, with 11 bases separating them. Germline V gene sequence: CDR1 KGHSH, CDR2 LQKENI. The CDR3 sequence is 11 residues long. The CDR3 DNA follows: TGTGCCACCAGAAGAAGGGAGACCCAGTACTTC. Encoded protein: CATRRRETQYF.

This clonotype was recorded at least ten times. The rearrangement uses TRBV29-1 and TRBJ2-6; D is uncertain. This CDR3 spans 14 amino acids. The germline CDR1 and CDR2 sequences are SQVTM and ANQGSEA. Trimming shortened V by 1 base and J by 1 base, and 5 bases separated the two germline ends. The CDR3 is CSVEGLSGANVLTF. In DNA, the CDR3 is TGCAGCGTTGAAGGGTTATCTGGGGCCAACGTCCTGACTTTC.

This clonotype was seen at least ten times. The CDR3 reads CASSPLGVGETQYF. CDR3 nucleotides: TGTGCCAGCAGCCCACTTGGGGTTGGAGAGACCCAGTACTTC. The chain recombines TRBV11-2 with TRBJ2-5; D not certain. This CDR3 has 14 amino acids. The germline CDR1 and CDR2 sequences are SGHAT and FQNNGV. Trimming removed 5 bases at V and 4 bases at J, with 14 bases between.

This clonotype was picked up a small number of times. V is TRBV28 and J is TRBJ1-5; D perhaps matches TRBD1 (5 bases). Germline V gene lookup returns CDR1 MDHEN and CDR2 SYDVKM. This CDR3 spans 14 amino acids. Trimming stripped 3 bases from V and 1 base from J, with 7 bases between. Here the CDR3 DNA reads TGTGCCAGCAGTTTCAGGGCGAGCAATCAGCCCCAGCATTTT. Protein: CASSFRASNQPQHF. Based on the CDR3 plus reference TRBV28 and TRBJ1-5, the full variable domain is DVKVTQSSRYLVKRTGEKVFLECVQDMDHENMFWYRQDPGLGLRLIYFSYDVKMKEKGDIPEGYSVSREKKERFSLILESASTNQTSMYLCASSFRASNQPQHFGDGTRLSIL.

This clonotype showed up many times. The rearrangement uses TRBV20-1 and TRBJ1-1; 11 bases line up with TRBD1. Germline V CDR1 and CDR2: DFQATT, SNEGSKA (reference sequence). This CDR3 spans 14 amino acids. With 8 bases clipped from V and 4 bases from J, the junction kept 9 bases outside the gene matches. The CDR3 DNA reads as TGCAGTCCCCTAATCGGGACAGGGGGCACTGAAGCTTTCTTT. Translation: CSPLIGTGGTEAFF.

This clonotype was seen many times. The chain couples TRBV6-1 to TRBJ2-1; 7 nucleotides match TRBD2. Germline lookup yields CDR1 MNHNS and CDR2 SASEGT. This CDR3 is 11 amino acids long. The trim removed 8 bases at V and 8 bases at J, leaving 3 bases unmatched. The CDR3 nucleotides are TGTGCCAGCGGGGGAGGGCATGAGCAGTTCTTC. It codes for CASGGGHEQFF.

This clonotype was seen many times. Here the CDR3 DNA reads TGCGCCAGCAAGTACCTAGCGGGAGTCTCATCTGGCGAGCAGTACTTC. Protein: CASKYLAGVSSGEQYF. The chain joins TRBV5-1 to TRBJ2-7; 10 bases map to TRBD2. From germline, CDR1 is SGHRS and CDR2 YFSETQ. CDR3 length: 16 amino acids. J was trimmed by 6 bases and V by 6 bases; bases with no gene match: 15.

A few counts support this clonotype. The CDR3 region is CASSLSGNFRETQYF. The DNA of the CDR3 is TGTGCCAGCAGTTTATCAGGCAACTTTAGGGAGACCCAGTACTTC. The J gene is TRBJ2-5, the V gene TRBV27; no firm D call. V gave up 0 bases and J gave up 5 bases, with 13 bases separating them. The CDR3 contains 15 residues. Germline V lookup: CDR1 MNHEY, CDR2 SMNVEV (reference sequence).

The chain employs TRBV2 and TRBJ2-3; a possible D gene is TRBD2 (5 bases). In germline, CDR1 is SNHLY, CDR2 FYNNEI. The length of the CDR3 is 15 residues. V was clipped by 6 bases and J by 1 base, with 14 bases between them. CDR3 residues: CASRAAEAGTDTQYF. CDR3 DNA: TGTGCCAGCAGAGCTGCCGAAGCGGGCACAGATACGCAGTATTTT.

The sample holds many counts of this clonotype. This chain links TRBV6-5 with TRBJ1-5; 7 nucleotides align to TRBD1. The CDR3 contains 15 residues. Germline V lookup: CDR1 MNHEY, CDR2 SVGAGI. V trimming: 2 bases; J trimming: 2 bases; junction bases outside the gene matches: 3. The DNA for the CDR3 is TGTGCCAGCAGTTACATCGACAGGGGCAATCAGCCCCAGCATTTT. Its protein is CASSYIDRGNQPQHF.

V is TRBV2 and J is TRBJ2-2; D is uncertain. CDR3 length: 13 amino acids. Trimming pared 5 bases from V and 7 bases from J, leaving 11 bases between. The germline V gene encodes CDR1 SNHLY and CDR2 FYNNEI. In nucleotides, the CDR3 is TGTGCCAGCAGTTCCTATGAGGACGGGGAGCTGTTTTTT. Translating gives CASSSYEDGELFF.

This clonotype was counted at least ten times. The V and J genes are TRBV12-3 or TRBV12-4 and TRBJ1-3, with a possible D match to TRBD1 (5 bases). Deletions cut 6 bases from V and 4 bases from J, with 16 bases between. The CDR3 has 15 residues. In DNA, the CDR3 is TGTGCCAGCAGCGCAGGCGGGGCAACGGGAAACACCATATATTTT. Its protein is CASSAGGATGNTIYF.

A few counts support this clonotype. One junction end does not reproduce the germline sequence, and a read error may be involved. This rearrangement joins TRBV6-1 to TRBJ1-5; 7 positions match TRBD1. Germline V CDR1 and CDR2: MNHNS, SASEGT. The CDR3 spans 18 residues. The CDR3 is CASSEVGQRSYSNQPQHF. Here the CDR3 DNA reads TGTGCCAGCAGCGAAGTGGGACAGAGAAGCTATAGCAATCAGCCCCAGCATTTT.

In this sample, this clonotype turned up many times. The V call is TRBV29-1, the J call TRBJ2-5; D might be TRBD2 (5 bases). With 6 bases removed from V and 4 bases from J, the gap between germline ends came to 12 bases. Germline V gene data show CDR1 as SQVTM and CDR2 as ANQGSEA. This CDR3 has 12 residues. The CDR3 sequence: CSVERRLETQYF. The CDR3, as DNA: TGCAGCGTCGAGCGGCGTTTAGAGACCCAGTACTTC.

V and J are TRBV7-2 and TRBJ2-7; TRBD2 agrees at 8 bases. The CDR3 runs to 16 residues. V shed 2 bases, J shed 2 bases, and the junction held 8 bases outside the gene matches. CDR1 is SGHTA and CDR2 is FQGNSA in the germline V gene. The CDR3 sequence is CASSLTGGGTPYEQYF. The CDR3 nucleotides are TGTGCCAGCAGCTTAACGGGCGGGGGGACCCCCTACGAGCAGTACTTC.

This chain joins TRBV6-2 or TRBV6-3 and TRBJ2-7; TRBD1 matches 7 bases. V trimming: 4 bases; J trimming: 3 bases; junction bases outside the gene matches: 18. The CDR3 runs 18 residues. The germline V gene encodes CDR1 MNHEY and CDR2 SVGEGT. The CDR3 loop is CASSSDVVGTEYFYEQYF. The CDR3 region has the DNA TGTGCCAGCAGTTCCGATGTGGTTGGGACAGAATATTTCTACGAGCAGTACTTC.

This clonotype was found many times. The CDR3 region has the DNA TGTGCCAGCAGACGGGACAGGGGGTTTACTGAAGCTTTCTTT. Translated, it gives CASRRDRGFTEAFF. The rearrangement links TRBV27 to TRBJ1-1, with 11 bases aligning to TRBD1. CDR1 is MNHEY, CDR2 SMNVEV, per germline (reference sequence). The CDR3 length is 14 residues. V was clipped by 6 bases and J by 5 bases; unmatched bases: 5.

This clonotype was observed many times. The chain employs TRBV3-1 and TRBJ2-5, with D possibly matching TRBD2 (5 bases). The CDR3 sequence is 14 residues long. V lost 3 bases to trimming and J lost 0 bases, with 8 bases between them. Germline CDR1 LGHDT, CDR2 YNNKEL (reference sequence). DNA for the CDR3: TGTGCCAGCAGCCATCTAGCAGACCAAGAGACCCAGTACTTC. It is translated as CASSHLADQETQYF.